These 32 T cell receptor beta chains were sequenced from one sample in a study of blood T cell repertoires in COVID-19. Some clones are missing from TCRdb's copy, which holds only in-frame ones; the method was immunoSEQ multiplex PCR. The sample has around 250,000 clones, over 75% seen once. Material for sequencing was PBMCs or T cells enriched from blood (not recorded which). The receptors were gathered from a woman aged 50 to 60 who had recovered from COVID-19.

The J gene is TRBJ1-1, the V gene TRBV9, with D possibly matching TRBD1 (6 bases). Germline loops: CDR1 SGDLS, CDR2 YYNGEE. Trimming took off 4 bases at V and 0 bases at J, with 13 bases between the two ends. CDR3 length equals 15 residues. CDR3 sequence (DNA): TGTGCCAGCAGCATATCTGGACAGCTGAACACTGAAGCTTTCTTT. Protein sequence: CASSISGQLNTEAFF.

The genes are TRBV18 and TRBJ2-1; 9 bases line up with TRBD1. Germline V CDR1 and CDR2: KGHSH, LQKENI. This CDR3 contains 16 residues. The J segment lost 5 bases and the V segment lost 1 base, leaving 6 bases of the junction unmatched. The CDR3 DNA is TGTGCCAGCTCACCACAGGGACAGGGTCTACACAATGAGCAGTTCTTC. Translation: CASSPQGQGLHNEQFF.

CDR3 loop: CASSTGEYGYGYTF. The CDR3 nucleotides read TGTGCCAGCAGCACAGGCGAATACGGCTATGGCTACACCTTC. The chain links TRBV2 to TRBJ1-2; TRBD1 might be the D (5 bases). The CDR3 sequence is 14 residues long. CDR1 and CDR2 from the germline V gene are SNHLY and FYNNEI. Trimming cost V 6 bases and J 4 bases, with 15 bases left between them.

The chain joins TRBV28 to TRBJ1-1; D uncertain. The CDR3 spans 13 residues. V lost 2 bases and J 2 bases, leaving 6 bases between the germline ends. Looked up from germline, CDR1 is MDHEN and CDR2 is SYDVKM. CDR3 DNA sequence: TGTGCCAGCAGTTTAACAACCAACACTGAAGCTTTCTTT. Translated: CASSLTTNTEAFF. The whole variable domain, remainder taken from reference TRBV28 and TRBJ1-1, is DVKVTQSSRYLVKRTGEKVFLECVQDMDHENMFWYRQDPGLGLRLIYFSYDVKMKEKGDIPEGYSVSREKKERFSLILESASTNQTSMYLCASSLTTNTEAFFGQGTRLTVV.

J is TRBJ2-2 and V is TRBV9; TRBD1 matches at 8 bases. With V trimmed by 6 bases and J by 3 bases, 4 bases remained unmatched. This CDR3 contains 14 residues. Germline CDR1 is SGDLS and CDR2 is YYNGEE. Here the CDR3 DNA reads TGTGCCAGCACCCTGGACAGGGACACCGGGGAGCTGTTTTTT. Translated, it gives CASTLDRDTGELFF.

The chain links TRBV5-6 to TRBJ1-1, with 8 bases identical to TRBD1. Germline assignment: CDR1 SGHDT and CDR2 YYEEEE. V shed 0 bases and J 1 base; nucleotides not matched to a gene: 8. CDR3 size: 17 residues. The CDR3 DNA is TGTGCCAGCAGCTTGGGTAGACAGGGGAGGGAGAACACTGAAGCTTTCTTT. As protein: CASSLGRQGRENTEAFF.

This sequence joins TRBV25-1 and TRBJ2-1; no reliable D call. This CDR3 has 13 amino acids. Germline V lookup: CDR1 MGHDK, CDR2 SYGVNS. V was clipped by 10 bases and J by 4 bases, with 14 bases between them. The CDR3 sequence is CATQQVLYNEQFF. The CDR3 DNA reads as TGTGCCACCCAGCAGGTCCTTTACAATGAGCAGTTCTTC. Full variable domain (remainder filled in from reference TRBV25-1 and TRBJ2-1): EADIYQTPRYLVIGTGKKITLECSQTMGHDKMYWYQQDPGMELHLIHYSYGVNSTEKGDLSSESTVSRIRTEHFPLTLESARPSHTSQYLCATQQVLYNEQFFGPGTRLTVL.

This chain links TRBV11-2 with TRBJ1-2; 8 bases are shared with TRBD1. The CDR3 extends over 16 amino acids. Trimming took 2 bases from V and 8 from J; bases not matched to a gene: 13. Germline V lookup: CDR1 SGHAT, CDR2 FQNNGV. In DNA form, the CDR3 reads TGTGCCAGCAGCTTAAAGGGTCAGGGGGCGTTTCGGGGCTACACCTTC. Its protein is CASSLKGQGAFRGYTF.

V and J are TRBV27 and TRBJ2-7, with 9 bases lining up with TRBD1. The V segment lost 6 bases and the J segment 4 bases; nucleotides outside the gene matches: 7. CDR1 and CDR2 from the germline V gene are MNHEY and SMNVEV (reference sequence). This CDR3 has 14 amino acids. CDR3: CASSLQGARYEQYF. CDR3 coding DNA: TGTGCCAGCAGCCTACAGGGGGCCCGGTACGAGCAGTACTTC.

This rearrangement joins TRBV5-4 to TRBJ1-2, with 7 bases matching TRBD1. After removal of 3 bases from V and 8 bases from J, the junction contained 4 bases not matched to a gene. Germline V gene lookup returns CDR1 SGHNT and CDR2 YYREEE (reference sequence). This CDR3 comprises 12 residues. Here the CDR3 DNA reads TGTGCCAGCAGCTCGGACAGGTGGGGCTACACCTTC. This encodes CASSSDRWGYTF.

The chain is built from TRBV28 and TRBJ2-2; the D is unclear. This CDR3 has 12 residues. Deletions cut 6 bases from V and 11 bases from J, with 13 bases between. Germline V lookup: CDR1 MDHEN, CDR2 SYDVKM. CDR3 amino acids: CASRLSPLELFF. The CDR3 nucleotides read TGTGCCAGCAGGTTGAGCCCCCTTGAGCTGTTTTTT.

This chain joins TRBV5-1 and TRBJ1-1; TRBD1 aligns across 8 bases. CDR3 size: 16 residues. Germline values: CDR1 SGHRS, CDR2 YFSETQ. The trim removed 1 base at V and 11 bases at J, leaving 16 bases unmatched. The CDR3 sequence is CASSLITSGGAKEAFF. CDR3 bases: TGCGCCAGCAGCTTGATTACGTCAGGGGGCGCGAAAGAGGCTTTCTTT.

As DNA, the CDR3 is TGTGCCAGCAGTTTTCGGCCCCACTTCAGGATTGACGAGCAGTACTTC. Amino acids: CASSFRPHFRIDEQYF. The chain combines TRBV27 with TRBJ2-7; D is unresolved. V was shortened by 3 bases and J by 5 bases, with 20 bases between the two germline ends. The CDR3 spans 16 residues. Germline V gene sequence: CDR1 MNHEY, CDR2 SMNVEV (reference sequence).

The chain is built from TRBV29-1 and TRBJ2-7; TRBD1 might be the D (5 bases). V was cut by 4 bases and J by 1 base, with 8 bases left in between. This CDR3 has 12 amino acids. CDR1 and CDR2 (germline): SQVTM, ANQGSEA. Here the CDR3 reads CSVGTRSYEQYF. The CDR3 bases are TGCAGCGTTGGGACACGATCCTACGAGCAGTACTTC.

The V call is TRBV7-2, the J call TRBJ2-2, with D possibly being TRBD1 (6 bases). CDR3 length: 13 amino acids. In germline, CDR1 is SGHTA, CDR2 FQGNSA. The ends were cut back, 5 bases at V and 7 bases at J, with 11 bases in the middle. The CDR3 here is CASSPHRDGELFF. As DNA, the CDR3 is TGTGCCAGCAGCCCCCACAGGGACGGGGAGCTGTTTTTT.

This chain links TRBV5-4 with TRBJ2-5; TRBD2 matches at 14 bases. The CDR3 length is 15 residues. Trimming removed 3 bases from V and 6 bases from J; junction bases left unmatched: 4. Germline V gene data show CDR1 as SGHNT and CDR2 as YYREEE (reference sequence). CDR3 in amino acids: CASSWGLAGDKTQYF. CDR3 nucleotide sequence: TGTGCCAGCAGCTGGGGACTAGCGGGAGACAAGACCCAGTACTTC.

The rearrangement uses TRBV11-3 and TRBJ1-1; D might be TRBD1 (5 bases). V was shortened by 5 bases and J by 10 bases, with 20 bases between the two germline ends. The CDR3 is 14 residues long. Germline loops: CDR1 SGHNT, CDR2 YENEEA. DNA of the CDR3: TGTGCCAGCAGCGCCTCCGCGGGGGGTGGCCGAGCTTTCTTT. As protein: CASSASAGGGRAFF. Using reference TRBV11-3 and TRBJ1-1 for the parts outside the CDR3, the full variable domain is EAGVVQSPRYKIIEKKQPVAFWCNPISGHNTLYWYLQNLGQGPELLIRYENEEAVDDSQLPKDRFSAERLKGVDSTLKIQPAELGDSAVYLCASSASAGGGRAFFGQGTRLTVV.

The rearrangement links TRBV27 to TRBJ2-5; the match to TRBD2 covers 13 bases. V shed 5 bases, J shed 4 bases, and the junction held 16 bases outside the gene matches. CDR1 and CDR2 from the germline V gene are MNHEY and SMNVEV (reference sequence). This CDR3 has 19 residues. CDR3 region: CASSARTSGSSRGSETQYF. The DNA of the CDR3 is TGTGCCAGCAGTGCAAGGACTAGCGGGAGCTCTAGGGGATCAGAGACCCAGTACTTC.

The chain recombines TRBV18 with TRBJ1-2; 9 bases align to TRBD1. Trimming removed 2 bases from V and 4 bases from J; junction bases left unmatched: 2. The CDR3 length is 14 residues. The germline V gene has CDR1 KGHSH and CDR2 LQKENI. DNA for the CDR3: TGTGCCAGCTCACCATCGGACAGGGGCTATGGCTACACCTTC. Residues: CASSPSDRGYGYTF. Complete variable domain (other parts from reference TRBV18 and TRBJ1-2): NAGVMQNPRHLVRRRGQEARLRCSPMKGHSHVYWYRQLPEEGLKFMVYLQKENIIDESGMPKERFSAEFPKEGPSILRIQQVVRGDSAAYFCASSPSDRGYGYTFGSGTRLTVV.

There are a few counts of this clone. The rearrangement links TRBV5-1 to TRBJ2-7; 7 bases are a match to TRBD2. Germline values: CDR1 SGHRS, CDR2 YFSETQ. V shed 4 bases and J 2 bases; nucleotides not matched to a gene: 6. The CDR3 is 14 residues long. This CDR3 is CASSPRLAAYEQYF. CDR3 DNA: TGCGCCAGCAGCCCGAGACTAGCTGCCTACGAGCAGTACTTC. Looking up the rest from reference TRBV5-1 and TRBJ2-7 gives the full variable domain: KAGVTQTPRYLIKTRGQQVTLSCSPISGHRSVSWYQQTPGQGLQFLFEYFSETQRNKGNFPGRFSGRQFSNSRSEMNVSTLELGDSALYLCASSPRLAAYEQYFGPGTRLTVT.

V and J are TRBV21-1 and TRBJ2-5; the D call of TRBD2 is as the table states it, not checked on the DNA. TRBV21-1 is annotated as a pseudogene. This CDR3 spans 16 amino acids. This chain's CDR3 is CASSIRTSGDQETQYF. CDR3 bases: TGTGCCAGCAGCATACGGACTAGCGGTGATCAAGAGACCCAGTACTTC.

The V and J genes are TRBV5-5 and TRBJ1-5, with TRBD1 matching 7 bases. The V segment lost 2 bases and the J segment 5 bases; nucleotides outside the gene matches: 7. There are 15 residues in the CDR3. Germline V lookup: CDR1 SGHKS, CDR2 YYEKEE (reference sequence). The CDR3 here is CASSLSGQTHQPQHF. The CDR3 nucleotides read TGTGCCAGCAGCTTATCGGGACAGACTCATCAGCCCCAGCATTTT.

A single count supports this clone. This chain uses TRBV19 with TRBJ2-5, with D tentatively TRBD1 (6 bases). Trimming removed 6 bases from V and 5 bases from J, with 16 bases in between. The CDR3 spans 14 residues. CDR1 and CDR2 from the germline V gene are LNHDA and SQIVND (reference sequence). For the CDR3, the DNA is TGTGCCAGTAGCCCGGGGACATCGGGGGAGACCCAGTACTTC. It yields the protein CASSPGTSGETQYF. The variable domain in full, completed from reference TRBV19 and TRBJ2-5, reads DGGITQSPKYLFRKEGQNVTLSCEQNLNHDAMYWYRQDPGQGLRLIYYSQIVNDFQKGDIAEGYSVSREKKESFPLTVTSAQKNPTAFYLCASSPGTSGETQYFGPGTRLLVL.

The J gene is TRBJ2-3, the V gene TRBV18; tentatively, D is TRBD2 (5 bases). Between the trimmed V and J ends, which lost 0 bases and 2 bases, there was a span of 9 bases. In germline, CDR1 is KGHSH, CDR2 LQKENI. The CDR3 spans 15 residues. The CDR3 DNA reads as TGTGCCAGCTCACCACCCGGGGTTAACACAGATACGCAGTATTTT. Translation gives CASSPPGVNTDTQYF.

As to this clone: One end of the junction is discordant with germline, which a read error may explain. The rearrangement joins TRBV7-7 to TRBJ2-3; D perhaps matches TRBD2 (7 bases). The CDR3 contains 17 residues. CDR1 SSHAT and CDR2 FNYEAQ come from the germline V gene (reference sequence). The CDR3 spells CASSPGVAGVGTDTQYF. As DNA, the CDR3 is TGTGCTAGCAGCCCAGGGGTCGCGGGAGTAGGCACAGATACGCAGTATTTT.

This clone has a single count. The chain recombines TRBV14 with TRBJ1-2; D is unresolved. This CDR3 contains 13 residues. CDR1 and CDR2 from the germline V gene are SGHDN and FVKESK. The V and J ends lost 6 bases and 5 bases respectively, with 13 bases between them. This chain's CDR3 is CASSPAYSYGYTF. The CDR3 nucleotides read TGTGCCAGCAGTCCTGCATACTCGTATGGCTACACCTTC.

This clone was detected a few times. The chain links TRBV28 to TRBJ2-1; TRBD2 might be the D (6 bases). Germline V gives CDR1 MDHEN, CDR2 SYDVKM. The CDR3 consists of 14 residues. Between the trimmed V and J ends, which lost 2 bases and 9 bases, there was a span of 14 bases. This CDR3 is CASSLLAGWGEQFF. In nucleotides, the CDR3 is TGTGCCAGCAGTTTACTCGCGGGGTGGGGTGAGCAGTTCTTC.

This chain uses TRBV12-2 with TRBJ2-1; no check of the table's D call, TRBD2, against the DNA was made. TRBV12-2 is tagged as a pseudogene. The CDR3 totals 11 residues. The CDR3 region is CARLEGGPQFF. The CDR3, as DNA: TGTGCAAGGTTGGAGGGCGGGCCGCAGTTCTTC.

This chain links TRBV3-1 (or the pseudogene TRBV3-2) with TRBJ2-3; TRBD2 matches at 11 bases. V was pared by 5 bases and J by 3 bases, with 4 bases of the junction left unmatched. From germline, CDR1 is LGHDT and CDR2 YNNKEL (reference sequence). The CDR3 loop spans 15 amino acids. The CDR3 bases are TGTGCCAGCAGCTACGGGACTAGCGGTACAGATACGCAGTATTTT. Its translation: CASSYGTSGTDTQYF.

The rearrangement uses TRBV3-1 (or the pseudogene TRBV3-2) and TRBJ1-5, with TRBD1 identical over 8 bases. The length of the CDR3 is 16 residues. The V segment lost 2 bases and the J segment 4 bases; nucleotides outside the gene matches: 7. CDR1 is LGHDT and CDR2 is YNNKEL in the germline V gene (reference sequence). The chain's CDR3 is CASSQYRGNRNQPQHF. The CDR3 nucleotides are TGTGCCAGCAGCCAATACAGGGGGAATCGAAATCAGCCCCAGCATTTT.

V gene TRBV21-1 combines with J gene TRBJ1-4; the table calls TRBD1, which could not be checked here. TRBV21-1 is assigned pseudogene status. CDR3 length equals 20 residues. The CDR3 loop reads CASSPRGVRDRVRFVEKLFF. The CDR3 DNA sequence: TGTGCCAGCAGCCCACGGGGTGTCCGGGACAGGGTACGTTTCGTTGAAAAACTGTTTTTT.

V gene TRBV29-1 combines with J gene TRBJ2-2, with 7 bases identical to TRBD1. V was pared by 7 bases and J by 4 bases, with 6 bases of the junction left unmatched. In germline, CDR1 is SQVTM, CDR2 ANQGSEA. The CDR3 has 13 residues. CDR3 DNA: TGCAGCGCTGACAGGGAAGCCACCGGGGAGCTGTTTTTT. Translation: CSADREATGELFF.